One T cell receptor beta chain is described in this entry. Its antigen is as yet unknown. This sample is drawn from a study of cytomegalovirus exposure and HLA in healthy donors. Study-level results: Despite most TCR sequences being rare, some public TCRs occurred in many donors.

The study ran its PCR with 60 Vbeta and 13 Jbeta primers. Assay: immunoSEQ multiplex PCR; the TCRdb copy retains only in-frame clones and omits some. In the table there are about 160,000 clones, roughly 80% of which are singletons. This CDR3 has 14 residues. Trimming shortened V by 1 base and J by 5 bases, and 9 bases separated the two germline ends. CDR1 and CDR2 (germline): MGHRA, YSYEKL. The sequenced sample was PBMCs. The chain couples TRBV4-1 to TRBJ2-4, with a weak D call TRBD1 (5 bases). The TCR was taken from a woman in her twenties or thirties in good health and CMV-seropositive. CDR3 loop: CASSQGGRENIQYF. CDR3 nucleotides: TGCGCCAGCAGCCAAGGCGGCAGGGAAAACATTCAGTACTTC.